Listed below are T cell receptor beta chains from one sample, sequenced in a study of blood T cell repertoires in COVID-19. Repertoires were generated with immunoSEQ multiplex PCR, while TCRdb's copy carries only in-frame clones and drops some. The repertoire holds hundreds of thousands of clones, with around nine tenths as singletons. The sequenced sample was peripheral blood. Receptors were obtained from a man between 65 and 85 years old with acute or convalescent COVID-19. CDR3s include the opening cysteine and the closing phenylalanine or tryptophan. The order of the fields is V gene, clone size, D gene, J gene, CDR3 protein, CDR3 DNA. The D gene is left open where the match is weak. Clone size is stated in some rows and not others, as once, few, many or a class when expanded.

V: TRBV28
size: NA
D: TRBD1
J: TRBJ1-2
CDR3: CASSLGQGVIYGYTF
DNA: TGTGCCAGCAGTTTAGGTCAGGGGGTCATCTATGGCTACACCTTC

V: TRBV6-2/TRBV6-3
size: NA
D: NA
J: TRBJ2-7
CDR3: CASSTRTLSSYEQYF
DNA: TGTGCCAGCAGCACCCGGACTCTTAGCTCCTACGAGCAGTACTTC

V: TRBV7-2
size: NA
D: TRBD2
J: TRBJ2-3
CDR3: CASSQAGLAGTDTQYF
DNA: TGTGCCAGCAGTCAAGCGGGACTAGCGGGCACAGATACGCAGTATTTT

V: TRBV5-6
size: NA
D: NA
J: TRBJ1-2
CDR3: CASSVGSNGYTF
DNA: TGTGCCAGCAGCGTGGGGAGCAATGGCTACACCTTC

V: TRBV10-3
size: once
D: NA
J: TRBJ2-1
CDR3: CAIADSHYNEQFF
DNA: TGTGCCATCGCGGACAGCCACTACAATGAGCAGTTCTTC

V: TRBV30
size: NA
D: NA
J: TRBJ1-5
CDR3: CAWSGGRAGNQPQHF
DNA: TGTGCCTGGAGTGGGGGTAGAGCGGGGAATCAGCCCCAGCATTTT

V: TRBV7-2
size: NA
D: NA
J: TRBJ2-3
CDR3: CASSLESSADTQYF
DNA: TGTGCCAGCAGCTTGGAATCTAGCGCCGATACGCAGTATTTT

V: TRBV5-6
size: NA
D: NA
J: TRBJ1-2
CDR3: CASSLGQGVGYTF
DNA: TGTGCCAGCAGCCTAGGACAAGGTGTTGGCTACACCTTC

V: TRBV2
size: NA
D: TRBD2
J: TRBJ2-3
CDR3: CASSSPTSGASTDTQYF
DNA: TGTGCCAGCAGTTCACCTACTAGCGGGGCAAGCACAGATACGCAGTATTTT

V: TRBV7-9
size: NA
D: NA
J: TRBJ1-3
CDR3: CASSRGGFGNTIYF
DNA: TGTGCCAGCAGCCGCGGGGGGTTTGGAAACACCATATATTTT

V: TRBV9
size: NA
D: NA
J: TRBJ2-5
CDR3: CASSPQGGLKETQYF
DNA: TGTGCCAGCAGCCCCCAGGGGGGACTCAAAGAGACCCAGTACTTC

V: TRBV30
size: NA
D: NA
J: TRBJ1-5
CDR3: CAWSVQGRSNQPQHF
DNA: TGTGCCTGGAGTGTACAGGGACGTAGCAATCAGCCCCAGCATTTT

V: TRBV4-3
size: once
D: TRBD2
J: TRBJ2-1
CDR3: CASSQDRGFTGGRYNEQFF
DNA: TGCGCCAGCAGCCAAGATCGGGGGTTTACGGGAGGCCGCTACAATGAGCAGTTCTTC

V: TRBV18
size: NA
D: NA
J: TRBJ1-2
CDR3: CASSQREIGYGYTF
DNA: TGTGCCAGCTCACAGAGGGAAATTGGCTATGGCTACACCTTC

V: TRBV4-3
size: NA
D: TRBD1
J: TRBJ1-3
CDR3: CASSQDPTGAPGNTIYF
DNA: TGCGCCAGCAGCCAAGATCCTACAGGGGCCCCCGGAAACACCATATATTTT

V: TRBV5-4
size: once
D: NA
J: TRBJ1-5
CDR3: CASSLDRANQPQHF
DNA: TGTGCCAGCAGCTTGGACAGGGCAAATCAGCCCCAGCATTTT

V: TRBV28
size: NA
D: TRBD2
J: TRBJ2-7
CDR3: CASSAGLAISF
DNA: TGTGCCAGCAGTGCGGGACTAGCAATAAGCTTC

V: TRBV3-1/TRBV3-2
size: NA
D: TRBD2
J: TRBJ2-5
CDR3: CASSTTSGGRGETQYF
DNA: TGTGCCAGCAGCACGACTAGCGGGGGCCGGGGCGAGACCCAGTACTTC

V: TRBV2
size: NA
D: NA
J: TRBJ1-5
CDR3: CASSGGERQPQHF
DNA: TGTGCCAGCAGTGGGGGTGAGCGGCAGCCCCAGCATTTT

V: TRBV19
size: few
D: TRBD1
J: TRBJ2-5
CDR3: CASKRDRERETQYF
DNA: TGTGCCAGTAAGCGAGACAGGGAGCGGGAGACCCAGTACTTC

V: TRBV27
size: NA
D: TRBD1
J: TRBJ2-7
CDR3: CASSLSTGGDEQYF
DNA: TGTGCCAGCAGTTTATCAACAGGGGGCGACGAGCAGTACTTC

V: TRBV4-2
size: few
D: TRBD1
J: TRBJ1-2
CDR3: CASSPTGQGGNYGYTF
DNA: TGTGCCAGCAGCCCGACGGGACAGGGAGGTAACTATGGCTACACCTTC

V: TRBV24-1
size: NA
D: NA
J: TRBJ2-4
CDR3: CATSDLHTRGSSKNIQYF
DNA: TGTGCCACCAGTGATTTACACACGAGGGGGTCGTCCAAAAACATTCAGTACTTC

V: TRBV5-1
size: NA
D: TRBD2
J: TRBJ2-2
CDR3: CASSLPRSSGGAGELFF
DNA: TGCGCCAGCAGCTTGCCCCGATCTAGCGGGGGGGCCGGGGAGCTGTTTTTT

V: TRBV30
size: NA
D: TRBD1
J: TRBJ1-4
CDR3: CAWNDRSNRGMLFF
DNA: TGTGCCTGGAACGACAGATCTAACAGGGGAATGCTGTTTTTT

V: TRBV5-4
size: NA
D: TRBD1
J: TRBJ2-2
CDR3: CASSPRGQGDTGELFF
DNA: TGTGCCAGCAGCCCGCGCGGACAGGGGGACACCGGGGAGCTGTTTTTT